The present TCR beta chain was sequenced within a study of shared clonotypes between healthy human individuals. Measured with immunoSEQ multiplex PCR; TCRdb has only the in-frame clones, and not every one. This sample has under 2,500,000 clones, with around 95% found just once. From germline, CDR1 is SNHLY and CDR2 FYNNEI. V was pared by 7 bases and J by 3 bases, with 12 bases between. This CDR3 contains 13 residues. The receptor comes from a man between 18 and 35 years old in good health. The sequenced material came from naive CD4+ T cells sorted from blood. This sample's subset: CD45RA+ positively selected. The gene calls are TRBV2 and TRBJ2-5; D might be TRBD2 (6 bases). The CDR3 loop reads CASMRDLKETQYF. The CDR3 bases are TGTGCCAGCATGCGGGACTTAAAAGAGACCCAGTACTTC.